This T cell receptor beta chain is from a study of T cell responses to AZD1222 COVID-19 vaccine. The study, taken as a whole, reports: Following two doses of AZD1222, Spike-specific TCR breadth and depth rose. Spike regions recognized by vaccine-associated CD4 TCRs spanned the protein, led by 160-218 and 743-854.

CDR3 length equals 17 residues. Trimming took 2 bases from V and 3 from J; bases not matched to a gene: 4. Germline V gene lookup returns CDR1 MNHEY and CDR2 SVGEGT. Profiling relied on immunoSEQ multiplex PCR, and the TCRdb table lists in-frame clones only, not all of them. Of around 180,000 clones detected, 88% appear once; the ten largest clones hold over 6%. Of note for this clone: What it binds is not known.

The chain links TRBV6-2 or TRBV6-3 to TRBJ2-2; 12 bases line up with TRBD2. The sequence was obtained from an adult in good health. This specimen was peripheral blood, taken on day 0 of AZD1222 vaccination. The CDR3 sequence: CASSYLAGGPDTGELFF. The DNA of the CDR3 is TGTGCCAGCAGTTACCTAGCGGGGGGGCCTGACACCGGGGAGCTGTTTTTT.